The subject of this entry is one TCR beta chain. Antigen: not known. The read falls 3 residues short of the CDR3 end, and the missing part is taken from the germline J gene. Related graft donors supplied nonmyeloablative bone marrow transplants, and mixed chimerism was transient. This sample was taken from a study of Tregs in tolerant kidney transplant recipients. Notes on the study in general: The small number of patients limits these findings pending further validation. Changing PCR primers prevented nucleotide comparison between some patients' samples.

The V segment lost 6 bases and the J segment 1 base; nucleotides outside the gene matches: 4. The V gene's germline CDR1 is KGHSY and CDR2 FQNENV. The CDR3 is made up of 14 amino acids. The data were produced by immunoSEQ multiplex PCR, yet TCRdb's version contains in-frame clones alone and is incomplete. The sample's table shows around 32,000 clones. The rearrangement links TRBV16 to TRBJ2-5, with 8 nucleotides matching TRBD1. This receptor was obtained from a human patient who received a combined kidney and bone marrow transplant. Some T cells may be the graft donor's. The sample was CD4+ T cells from blood (PBMCs), taken 24 months after the transplant. CDR3 sequence: CASSGRGPQETQYF. The CDR3 DNA, read in part, is TGTGCCAGCAGTGGCAGGGGGCCCCAAGAGACC.